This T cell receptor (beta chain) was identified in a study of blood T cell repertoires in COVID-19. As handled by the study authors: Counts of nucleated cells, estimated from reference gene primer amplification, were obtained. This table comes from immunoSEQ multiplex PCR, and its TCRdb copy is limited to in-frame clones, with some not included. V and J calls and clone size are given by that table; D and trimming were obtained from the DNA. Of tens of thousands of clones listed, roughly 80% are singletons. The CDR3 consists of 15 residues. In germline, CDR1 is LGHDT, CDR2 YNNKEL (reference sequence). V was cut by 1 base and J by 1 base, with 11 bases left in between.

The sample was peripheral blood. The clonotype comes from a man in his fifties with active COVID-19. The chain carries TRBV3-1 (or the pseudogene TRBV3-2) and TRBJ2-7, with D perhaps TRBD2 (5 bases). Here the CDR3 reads CASSQGGPASYEQYF. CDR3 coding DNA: TGTGCCAGCAGCCAAGGCGGGCCGGCGTCCTACGAGCAGTACTTC.